This is a list of T cell receptor beta chains from one sample in a study of beta chain features in type 1 diabetes. Sequencing used immunoSEQ multiplex PCR; TCRdb keeps in-frame clones, though not all of them. The data contain roughly 380,000 clones, roughly a fifth of them singletons. The sample taken for sequencing was naive CD4+ T cells from blood. The receptor source for this set is a young woman in good health. CDR3s include the opening cysteine and the closing phenylalanine or tryptophan. Fields, in order: CDR3 protein, clone size, CDR3 length, V gene. Clone sizes are given selectively: once, few, many, or a class where the clone is expanded.

CASSRLSLGETQYF	few	14	TRBV4-2
CASSLGTSGHNEQFF	NA	15	TRBV7-7
CASSLVSGGTQGNEQFF	NA	17	TRBV7-2
CASSYDRGHREQYF	NA	14	TRBV7-2
CASSRGQGGYGYTF	few	14	TRBV13
CSVKRANTEAFF	few	12	TRBV29-1
CASSYRTSGMWEQYF	NA	15	TRBV7-2
CASSSPGNTGELFF	NA	14	TRBV6-5
CASSPNRAETQYF	few	13	TRBV18
CASRPGGAGYGYTF	NA	14	TRBV6-5
CASSMLAEETQYF	few	13	TRBV19
CASSPGQRNTEAFF	few	14	TRBV5-1
CASSLVLAGARQYF	few	14	TRBV7-2
CASSARTTAGELFF	NA	14	TRBV2
CASSQGRDFQETQYF	NA	15	TRBV4-3
CASSQPTSGSGVEQFF	NA	16	TRBV4-1
CALSPDRGETQYF	NA	13	TRBV7-2
CASSRRGVYGYTF	NA	13	TRBV7-8
CASRLRTDYEQYF	NA	13	TRBV11-2
CASSFGTGMRYGYTF	few	15	TRBV6-5
CASSLLRGLGSPLHF	NA	15	TRBV27
CASSMGQGANQPQHF	few	15	TRBV7-2
CASGRVDSNQPQHF	few	14	TRBV2
CASSRLVGRFGDTQYF	few	16	TRBV11-2
CASSPSRTGGYGYTF	few	15	TRBV4-2
CASSASGEQETQYF	NA	14	TRBV6-1
CASSLEGQGYNEQFF	few	15	TRBV5-1
CASSRNREAFF	few	11	TRBV18
CASSGDRSYEQYF	NA	13	TRBV5-4
CASSLASGGYNEQFF	few	15	TRBV7-8
CAWSLNYGYTF	NA	11	TRBV30
CASSLERDQPQHF	NA	13	TRBV7-9
CASSLDRLAGTDTQYF	NA	16	TRBV7-2
CASSIRAGDYNEQFF	few	15	TRBV19
CASSQVATGLGYTF	few	14	TRBV4-2
CASSLLAGVETQYF	once	14	TRBV5-1
CATSRGFSLVLYEQYF	few	16	TRBV15
CASSSSPSGTQYF	few	13	TRBV28
CASSPSARDRVVHSGNTIYF	NA	20	TRBV19
CAWSPTGEIYEQYF	NA	14	TRBV30
CASSIRLAGRGAQYF	few	15	TRBV5-1
CAISEQFNEQFF	few	12	TRBV10-3
CASSPQGGWNSPLHF	few	15	TRBV7-3